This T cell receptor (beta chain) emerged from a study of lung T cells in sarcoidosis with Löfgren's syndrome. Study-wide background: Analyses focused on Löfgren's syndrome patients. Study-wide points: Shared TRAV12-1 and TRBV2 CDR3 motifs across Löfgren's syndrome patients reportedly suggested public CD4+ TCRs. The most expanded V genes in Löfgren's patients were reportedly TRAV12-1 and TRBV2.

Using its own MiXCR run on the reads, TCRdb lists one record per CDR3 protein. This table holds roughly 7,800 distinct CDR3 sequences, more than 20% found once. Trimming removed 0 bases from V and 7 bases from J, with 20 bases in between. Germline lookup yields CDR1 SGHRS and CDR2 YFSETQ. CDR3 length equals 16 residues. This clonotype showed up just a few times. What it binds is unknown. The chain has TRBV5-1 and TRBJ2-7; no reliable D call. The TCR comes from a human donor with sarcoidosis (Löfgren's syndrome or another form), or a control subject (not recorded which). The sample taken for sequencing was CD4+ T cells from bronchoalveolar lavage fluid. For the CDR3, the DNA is TGCGCCAGCAGCTTGGGTACGGCAGGACGACCCGGGGAGCAGTACTTC. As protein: CASSLGTAGRPGEQYF.